This is a list of T cell receptor beta chains from one sample in a study of T cells in Graves' hyperthyroidism and ophthalmopathy. One entry per CDR3 protein results from TCRdb running MiXCR on the multiplex PCR reads. Of more than 500,000 distinct CDR3 sequences in the sample, 15% to 20% are singletons; the top ten hold around 4%. Sequenced material: blood. Every receptor here comes from a woman aged 25 to 39 with Graves' hyperthyroidism. CDR3s include the opening cysteine and the closing phenylalanine or tryptophan. Each record gives: V gene, J gene, D gene, clone size, CDR3 protein, CDR3 DNA. A D gene is named only where the DNA matches it firmly. Expanded clones get a size class; other rows say once, few or many, or leave the size out.

TRBV20-1,TRBJ2-2,TRBD2,few,CSAKGELAGSYGELFF,TGCAGTGCCAAGGGGGAACTAGCGGGAAGCTACGGGGAGCTGTTTTTT
TRBV2,TRBJ2-1,TRBD1,NA,CASSYLGQGAREQFF,TGTGCCAGCAGCTATCTTGGACAGGGGGCTAGAGAGCAGTTCTTC
TRBV9,TRBJ2-4,NA,NA,CASSQRGGQSKNIQYF,TGCGCCAGCAGCCAAAGAGGAGGTCAGAGCAAAAACATTCAGTACTTC
TRBV6-1,TRBJ2-7,NA,many,CASSVDGRGYEQYF,TGTGCCAGCAGTGTGGACGGAAGGGGCTACGAGCAGTACTTC
TRBV27,TRBJ2-1,TRBD2,many,CASSFWREGLGEQFF,TGTGCCAGCAGTTTTTGGCGGGAGGGCCTTGGTGAGCAGTTCTTC
TRBV12-3/TRBV12-4,TRBJ2-7,NA,many,CASSLSGSANYEQYF,TGTGCCAGCAGTTTATCGGGGTCGGCTAACTACGAGCAGTACTTC
TRBV27,TRBJ2-7,TRBD2,NA,CASSFLGLAGGVQYF,TGTGCCAGCAGTTTCCTCGGACTAGCGGGAGGGGTGCAGTACTTC
TRBV19,TRBJ2-2,NA,NA,CASTLDWSGELFF,TGTGCCAGTACCTTGGACTGGTCGGGGGAGCTGTTTTTT
TRBV20-1,TRBJ2-1,NA,few,CSARTRTSRGDEQFF,TGCAGTGCTAGGACAAGGACCTCGAGGGGGGATGAGCAGTTCTTC
TRBV5-4,TRBJ2-1,NA,few,CASSSNSNEQFF,TGTGCCAGCAGCTCTAACTCCAATGAGCAGTTCTTC
TRBV2,TRBJ2-7,TRBD1,many,CASSEARDRGYSSYEQYF,TGTGCCAGCAGTGAAGCTAGGGACAGGGGGTATTCTTCCTACGAGCAGTACTTC
TRBV5-8,TRBJ2-2,NA,few,CASSQGVAATGELFF,TGTGCCAGCAGCCAAGGAGTAGCTGCCACCGGGGAGCTGTTTTTT
TRBV6-1,TRBJ2-1,NA,NA,CASSSPTRRNEQFF,TGTGCCAGCAGTTCCCCTACTAGAAGGAATGAGCAGTTCTTC
TRBV18,TRBJ2-3,TRBD2,many,CASSPPRLAGVDTQYF,TGTGCCAGCTCACCACCGCGGCTAGCGGGAGTAGATACGCAGTATTTT
TRBV6-5,TRBJ2-4,NA,many,CASSYSVQGTKNIQYF,TGTGCCAGCAGTTACTCCGTACAGGGAACCAAAAACATTCAGTACTTC
TRBV30,TRBJ2-5,NA,few,CAWSVEGETQYF,TGTGCCTGGAGTGTAGAGGGGGAGACCCAGTACTTC
TRBV9,TRBJ2-2,NA,NA,CASSVVALAGELFF,TGTGCCAGCAGCGTAGTGGCGCTCGCCGGGGAGCTGTTTTTT